This TCR beta chain stems from a study of T cell repertoires in cytomegalovirus infection. For the study at large: Selected CMV epitopes included recently identified HLA-C-restricted ones as well as well-studied HLA-B-restricted ones. Evidence of both CMV infection and a matching HLA type came from public TCR beta signatures.

General study points: In two of eight donors, the top clonotype was HLA-C-restricted CMV-specific.

Note on this clonotype: Its antigen is unidentified. A much more abundant neighbour one base away suggests this may be a read error.

One entry per CDR3 protein, called by TCRdb with MiXCR from the reads. The sample has approximately 770,000 distinct CDR3 sequences; 25% to 35% are singletons. The CDR3 has 13 amino acids. Between the trimmed V and J ends, which lost 10 bases and 4 bases, there was a span of 16 bases. V is TRBV12-3 or TRBV12-4 and J is TRBJ1-1; tentatively, D is TRBD1 (5 bases). This receptor was taken from a human donor in good health (CMV status not recorded). Some clones in this sample may be carry-over from other donors' samples. The source was cultured CD8+ T cells from PBMCs, collected from culture after CMV antigen stimulation. CDR3 amino acids: CANRHRTTTEAFF. CDR3 DNA: TGTGCCAACAGGCACCGGACGACCACTGAAGCTTTCTTT.